The sequence of this T cell receptor beta chain was determined in a study of blood T cell repertoires in COVID-19. Study information: In each case, the material was cDNA or gDNA derived from T cells, B-cell-depleted T cells, or PBMCs.

This clone was seen only once. Produced via immunoSEQ multiplex PCR; TCRdb's table is partial and in-frame only. This table holds fewer than 120,000 clones, almost 80% found once. The TCR originated in a woman of 80 years or more with active or convalescent COVID-19. The sample comprised peripheral blood.

For the CDR3, the DNA is TGCGCCAGCAGTCAAAAGGACAGGGGGTATGGGGGTCAAGAGACCCAGTACTTC. Encoded protein: CASSQKDRGYGGQETQYF. V is TRBV23-1 and J is TRBJ2-5, with 10 positions matching TRBD1. TRBV23-1 counts as an open reading frame of uncertain function. The length of the CDR3 is 18 residues. The trim removed 2 bases at V and 2 bases at J, leaving 11 bases unmatched.